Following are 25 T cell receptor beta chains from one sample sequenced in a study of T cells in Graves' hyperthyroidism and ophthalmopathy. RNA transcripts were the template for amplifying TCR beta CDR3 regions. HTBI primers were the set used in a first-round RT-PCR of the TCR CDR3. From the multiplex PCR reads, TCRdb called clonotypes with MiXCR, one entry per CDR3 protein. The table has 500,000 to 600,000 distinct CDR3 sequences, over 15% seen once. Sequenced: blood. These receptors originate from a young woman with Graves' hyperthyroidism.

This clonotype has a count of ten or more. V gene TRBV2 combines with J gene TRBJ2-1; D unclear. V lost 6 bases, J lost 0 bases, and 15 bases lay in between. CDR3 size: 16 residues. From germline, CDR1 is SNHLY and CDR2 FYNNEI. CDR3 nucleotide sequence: TGTGCCAGCAGAGCCCCCACACTGTTCTCCTACAATGAGCAGTTCTTC. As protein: CASRAPTLFSYNEQFF.

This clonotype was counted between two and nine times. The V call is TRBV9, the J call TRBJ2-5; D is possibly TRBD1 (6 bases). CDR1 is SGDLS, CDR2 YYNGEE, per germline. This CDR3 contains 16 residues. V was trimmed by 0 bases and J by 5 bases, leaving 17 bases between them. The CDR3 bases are TGTGCCAGCAGCGTAGAAGCCAGGGGTCCGGGGGAGACCCAGTACTTC. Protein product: CASSVEARGPGETQYF.

The CDR3 region is CASSFQGDRSAFF. The CDR3 DNA follows: TGTGCCAGCAGCTTCCAAGGGGACAGGAGCGCTTTCTTT. The chain has TRBV7-8 and TRBJ1-1; 8 nucleotides align to TRBD1. The length of the CDR3 is 13 residues. The V and J ends lost 3 bases and 11 bases, in that order; junction bases with no gene match: 8. Germline V gene data show CDR1 as SGHVS and CDR2 as FQNEAQ.

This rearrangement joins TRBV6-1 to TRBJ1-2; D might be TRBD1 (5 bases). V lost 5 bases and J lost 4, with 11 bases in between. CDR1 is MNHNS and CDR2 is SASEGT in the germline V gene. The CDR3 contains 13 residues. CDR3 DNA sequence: TGTGCCAGCAGTCGAGGAAGGGGCTATGGCTACACCTTC. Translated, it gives CASSRGRGYGYTF.

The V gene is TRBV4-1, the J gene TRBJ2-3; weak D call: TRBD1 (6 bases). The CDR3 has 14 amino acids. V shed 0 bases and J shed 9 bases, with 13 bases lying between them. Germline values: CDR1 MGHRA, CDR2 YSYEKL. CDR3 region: CASSQDRQQGTQYF. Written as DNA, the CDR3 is TGCGCCAGCAGCCAAGATAGGCAGCAGGGGACGCAGTATTTT.

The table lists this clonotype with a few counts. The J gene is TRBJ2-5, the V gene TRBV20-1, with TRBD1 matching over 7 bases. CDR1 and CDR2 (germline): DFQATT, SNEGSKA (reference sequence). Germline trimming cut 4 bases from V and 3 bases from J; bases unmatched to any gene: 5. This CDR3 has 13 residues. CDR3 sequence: CSAKQGDKETQYF. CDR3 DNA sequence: TGCAGTGCTAAGCAGGGGGATAAAGAGACCCAGTACTTC.

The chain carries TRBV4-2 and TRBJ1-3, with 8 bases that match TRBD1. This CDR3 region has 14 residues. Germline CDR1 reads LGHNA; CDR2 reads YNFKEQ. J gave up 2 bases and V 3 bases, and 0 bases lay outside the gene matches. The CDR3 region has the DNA TGTGCCAGCAGCCAGGACAGGGCTGGAAACACCATATATTTT. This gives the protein CASSQDRAGNTIYF.

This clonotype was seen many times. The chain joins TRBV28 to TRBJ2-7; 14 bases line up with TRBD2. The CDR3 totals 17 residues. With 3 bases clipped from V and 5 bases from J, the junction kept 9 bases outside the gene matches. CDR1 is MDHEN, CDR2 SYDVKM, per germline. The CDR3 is CASSLGRLAGGPHEQYF. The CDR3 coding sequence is TGTGCCAGCAGTTTGGGGAGACTAGCGGGAGGGCCCCACGAGCAGTACTTC.

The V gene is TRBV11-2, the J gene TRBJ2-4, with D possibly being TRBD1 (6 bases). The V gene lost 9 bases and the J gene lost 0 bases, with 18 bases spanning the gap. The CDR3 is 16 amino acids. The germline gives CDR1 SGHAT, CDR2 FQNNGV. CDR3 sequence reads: CASSATGTIAKNIQYF. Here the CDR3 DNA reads TGTGCCAGTAGTGCGACAGGCACCATAGCCAAAAACATTCAGTACTTC. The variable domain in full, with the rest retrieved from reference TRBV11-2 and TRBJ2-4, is EAGVAQSPRYKIIEKRQSVAFWCNPISGHATLYWYQQILGQGPKLLIQFQNNGVVDDSQLPKDRFSAERLKGVDSTLKIQPAKLEDSAVYLCASSATGTIAKNIQYFGAGTRLSVL.

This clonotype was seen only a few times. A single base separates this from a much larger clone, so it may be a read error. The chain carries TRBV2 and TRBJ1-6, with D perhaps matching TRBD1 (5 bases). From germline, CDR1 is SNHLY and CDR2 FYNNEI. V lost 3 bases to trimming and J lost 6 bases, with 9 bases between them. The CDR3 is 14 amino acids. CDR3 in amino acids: CASSETGGNSPLHF. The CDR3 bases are TGTGCCAGCAGTGAGACGGGGGGTAATTCACCCCTCCACTTT.

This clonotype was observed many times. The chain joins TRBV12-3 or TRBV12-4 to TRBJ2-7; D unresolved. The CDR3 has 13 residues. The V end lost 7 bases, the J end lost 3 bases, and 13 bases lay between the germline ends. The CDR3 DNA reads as TGTGCCAGCACGACACTGGCAGGCTACGAGCAGTACTTC. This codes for CASTTLAGYEQYF.

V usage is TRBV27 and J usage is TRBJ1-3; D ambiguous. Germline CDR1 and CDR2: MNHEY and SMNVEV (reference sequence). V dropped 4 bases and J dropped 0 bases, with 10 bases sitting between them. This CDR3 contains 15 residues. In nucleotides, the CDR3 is TGTGCCAGCAGTTACCACGGGAGCTCTGGAAACACCATATATTTT. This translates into CASSYHGSSGNTIYF.

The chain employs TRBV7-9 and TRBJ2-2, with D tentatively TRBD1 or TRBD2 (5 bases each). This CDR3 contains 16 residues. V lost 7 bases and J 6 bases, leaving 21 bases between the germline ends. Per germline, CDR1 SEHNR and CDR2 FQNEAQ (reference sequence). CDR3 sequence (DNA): TGTGCCAGCACTCCCGGGGCGCGGGCGACTGCCGGGGAGCTGTTTTTT. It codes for CASTPGARATAGELFF.

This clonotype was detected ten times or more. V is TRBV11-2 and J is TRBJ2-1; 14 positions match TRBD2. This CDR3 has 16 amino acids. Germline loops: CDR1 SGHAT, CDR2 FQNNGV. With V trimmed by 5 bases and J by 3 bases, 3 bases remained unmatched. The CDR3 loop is CASSRTSGGHYNEQFF. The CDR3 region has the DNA TGTGCCAGCAGCAGGACTAGCGGGGGGCACTACAATGAGCAGTTCTTC.

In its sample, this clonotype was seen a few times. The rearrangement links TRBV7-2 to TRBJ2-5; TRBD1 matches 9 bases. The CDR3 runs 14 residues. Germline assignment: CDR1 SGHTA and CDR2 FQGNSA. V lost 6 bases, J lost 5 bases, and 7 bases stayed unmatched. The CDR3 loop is CASRKGQGWETQYF. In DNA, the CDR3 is TGTGCCAGCAGGAAGGGACAGGGCTGGGAGACCCAGTACTTC.

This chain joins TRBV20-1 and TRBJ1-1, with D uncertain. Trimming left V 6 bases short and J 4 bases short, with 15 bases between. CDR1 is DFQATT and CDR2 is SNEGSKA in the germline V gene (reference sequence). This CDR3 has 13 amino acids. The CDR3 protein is CSASKVRSTEAFF. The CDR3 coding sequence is TGCAGTGCGTCCAAAGTACGGAGCACTGAAGCTTTCTTT.

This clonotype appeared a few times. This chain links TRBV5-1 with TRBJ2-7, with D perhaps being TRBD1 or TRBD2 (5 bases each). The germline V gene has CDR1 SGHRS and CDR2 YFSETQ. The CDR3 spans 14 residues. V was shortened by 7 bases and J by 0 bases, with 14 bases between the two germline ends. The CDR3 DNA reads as TGCGCCAGCGGATGGGACGCCAGCTCCTACGAGCAGTACTTC. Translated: CASGWDASSYEQYF.

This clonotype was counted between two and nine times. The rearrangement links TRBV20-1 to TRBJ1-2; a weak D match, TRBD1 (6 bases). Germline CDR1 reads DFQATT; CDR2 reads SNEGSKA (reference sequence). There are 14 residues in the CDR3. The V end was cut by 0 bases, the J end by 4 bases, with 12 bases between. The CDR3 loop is CSAREVGQIYGYTF. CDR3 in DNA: TGCAGTGCTAGAGAAGTTGGACAGATCTATGGCTACACCTTC.

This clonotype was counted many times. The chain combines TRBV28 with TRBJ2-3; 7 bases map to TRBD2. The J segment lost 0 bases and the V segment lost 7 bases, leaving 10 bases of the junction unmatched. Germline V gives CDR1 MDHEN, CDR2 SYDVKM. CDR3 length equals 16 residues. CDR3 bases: TGTGCCAGCACCCTTGGTCTAGCGGCGAGCACAGATACGCAGTATTTT. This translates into CASTLGLAASTDTQYF.

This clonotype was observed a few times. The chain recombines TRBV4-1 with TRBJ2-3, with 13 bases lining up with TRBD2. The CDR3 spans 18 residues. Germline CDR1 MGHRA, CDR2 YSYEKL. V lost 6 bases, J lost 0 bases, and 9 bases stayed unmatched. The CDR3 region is CASRPSRGLAGSTDTQYF. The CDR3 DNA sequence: TGCGCCAGCAGGCCGAGTCGGGGACTAGCGGGGAGCACAGATACGCAGTATTTT.

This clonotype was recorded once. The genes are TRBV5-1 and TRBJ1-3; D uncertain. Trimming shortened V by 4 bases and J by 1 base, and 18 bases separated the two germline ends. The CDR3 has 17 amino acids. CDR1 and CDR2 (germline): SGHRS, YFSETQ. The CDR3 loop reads CASSLNPGVLSGNTIYF. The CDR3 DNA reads TGCGCCAGCAGCCTTAACCCTGGGGTTTTATCTGGAAACACCATATATTTT.

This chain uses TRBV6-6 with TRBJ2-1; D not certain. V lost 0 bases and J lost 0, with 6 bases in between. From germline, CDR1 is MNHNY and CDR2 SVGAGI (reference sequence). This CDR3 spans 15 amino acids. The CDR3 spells CASSYSESSYNEQFF. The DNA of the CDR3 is TGTGCCAGCAGTTACTCGGAGAGCTCCTACAATGAGCAGTTCTTC.

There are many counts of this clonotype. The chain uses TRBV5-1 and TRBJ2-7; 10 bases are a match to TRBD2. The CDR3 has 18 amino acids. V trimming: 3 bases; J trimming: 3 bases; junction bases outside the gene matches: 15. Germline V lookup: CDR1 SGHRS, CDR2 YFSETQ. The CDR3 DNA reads TGCGCCAGCAGCTCGGGAGGACTAGCGGTTTACTCCAACTACGAGCAGTACTTC. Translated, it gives CASSSGGLAVYSNYEQYF.

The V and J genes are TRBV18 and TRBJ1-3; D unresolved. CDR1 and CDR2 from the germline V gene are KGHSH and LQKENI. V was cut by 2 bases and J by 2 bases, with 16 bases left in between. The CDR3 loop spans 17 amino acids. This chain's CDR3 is CASSPVFGVRAGNTIYF. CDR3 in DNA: TGTGCCAGCTCACCAGTTTTTGGTGTTCGGGCTGGAAACACCATATATTTT.

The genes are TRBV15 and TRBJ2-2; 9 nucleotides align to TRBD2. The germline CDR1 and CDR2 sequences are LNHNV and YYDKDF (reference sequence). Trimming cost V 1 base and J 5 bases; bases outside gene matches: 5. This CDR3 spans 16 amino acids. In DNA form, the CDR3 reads TGTGCCACCAGCAGAGGTGGGACTAGCAGAACCGGGGAGCTGTTTTTT. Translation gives CATSRGGTSRTGELFF.